This T cell receptor (beta chain) was observed in a study of T-cell reconstitution after alpha-beta-depleted transplantation in children. This clonotype was seen a few times. The antigen is undetermined. Unique molecular identifiers were incorporated into the prepared TCRbeta library. TCRdb reprocessed the PCR reads with MiXCR, giving one entry per CDR3 protein. The sample holds over 90,000 distinct CDR3 sequences, around 7% seen once. Whole-study results and caveats: One year post-transplant, T-cell counts and diversity were largely derived from T cells produced anew. Where alpha-beta T cells came from about two months after transplant was reportedly several hundred expanded graft clones. Diversity of TCRbeta at day 60 was high in some patients, arising from surviving recipient T cells and thymic progenitors.

Trimming removed 0 bases from V and 1 base from J, with 10 bases in between. The germline gives CDR1 LNHNV, CDR2 YYDKDF (reference sequence). This CDR3 comprises 16 residues. This specimen consisted of PBMCs, obtained before TCRalphabeta/CD19-depleted stem cell transplant. The sequence was collected from a boy aged 2-15 years with acute lymphoblastic leukemia, due to receive a stem cell transplant. This chain links TRBV15 with TRBJ2-4, with TRBD1 as a possible D gene (6 bases). The CDR3 sequence: CATSRDRQGAKNIQYF. CDR3 sequence (DNA): TGTGCCACCAGCAGAGATCGGCAGGGGGCCAAAAACATTCAGTACTTC.